Each of the 20 T cell receptor beta chains below was sequenced from the same sample in a study of T cell repertoires in cytomegalovirus infection. MiXCR was run by TCRdb on the reads, yielding one entry per CDR3 protein. This sample has approximately 400,000 distinct CDR3 sequences, with approximately 31% found just once. Sequencing was carried out using PBMCs. All receptors come from a human donor in good health (CMV status not recorded). Some clones in this sample may be carry-over from other donors' samples.

Note on this clonotype: Relative to the germline gene, one junction end is altered; a read error may explain this. The chain is built from TRBV4-3 and TRBJ1-1, with D tentatively TRBD1 (5 bases). CDR3 size: 14 residues. Germline values: CDR1 LGHNA, CDR2 YSLEER. CDR3 in DNA: TGCGCCAGCAGCCAAGTAGCAGGGAACACTGAAGCTCTCTTT. It specifies CASSQVAGNTEALF.

The V gene is TRBV4-2, the J gene TRBJ2-2, with a weak D call TRBD2 (6 bases). With 5 bases removed from V and 6 bases from J, the gap between germline ends came to 22 bases. The CDR3 totals 17 residues. Germline CDR1 and CDR2: LGHNA and YNFKEQ. The DNA for the CDR3 is TGTGCCAGCAGCTTCCGCGGGGCCACCGAGGGATCCGGGGAGCTGTTTTTT. It translates to CASSFRGATEGSGELFF.

Remarks on this clonotype: At one boundary the junction diverges from the germline segment, which might be a read error. CDR3 DNA sequence: TGTGCCAGCAGCGTAATAAGGCATACGCAGTACTTT. Its protein product is CASSVIRHTQYF. V gene TRBV7-8 combines with J gene TRBJ2-3; D gene unclear. Germline loops: CDR1 SGHVS, CDR2 FQNEAQ. The CDR3 totals 12 residues.

The table lists this clonotype with a few counts. This chain joins TRBV6-5 and TRBJ2-1; D is perhaps TRBD1 or TRBD2 (5 bases each). V dropped 6 bases and J dropped 4 bases, with 19 bases sitting between them. This CDR3 has 16 residues. Germline V lookup: CDR1 MNHEY, CDR2 SVGAGI. The CDR3 nucleotides read TGTGCCAGCAGGCGTACCGGGACCAACTCTTACAATGAGCAGTTCTTC. This gives the protein CASRRTGTNSYNEQFF.

This clonotype has more than one count but fewer than ten. This chain links TRBV2 with TRBJ2-4; TRBD1 agrees at 8 bases. The length of the CDR3 is 16 residues. From germline, CDR1 is SNHLY and CDR2 FYNNEI. The V gene end was trimmed by 3 bases and the J gene end by 2 bases; junction bases not matched to a gene: 6. The CDR3 here is CASSESGGLPKNIQYF. The DNA for the CDR3 is TGTGCCAGCAGTGAGTCAGGGGGCCTTCCCAAAAACATTCAGTACTTC.

A remark on this clonotype: A much larger clone lies one base from this, so it may be a read error. The CDR3 carries no conserved terminal phenylalanine or tryptophan, so it likely arises from a read error. The chain carries TRBV7-2 and TRBJ2-7, with D perhaps matching TRBD1 or TRBD2 (5 bases each). Germline lookup yields CDR1 SGHTA and CDR2 FQGNSA. V lost 1 base and J 0 bases, leaving 10 bases between the germline ends. The CDR3 runs to 15 residues. CDR3 sequence (DNA): TGTGCCAGCAGCTTAGGGTGGGGGAGCTCCTACGAGCAGTACTTA. This translates into CASSLGWGSSYEQYL.

This clonotype showed up just a few times. The chain has TRBV5-5 and TRBJ2-7; possible D gene TRBD1, 8 bases. Germline V gives CDR1 SGHKS, CDR2 YYEKEE (reference sequence). V shed 9 bases and J shed 4 bases, with 20 bases lying between them. CDR3 length: 14 residues. CDR3 sequence (DNA): TGTGCCACCAAGGACAGGGAGGGAGGGTACGAGCAGTACTTC. It yields the protein CATKDREGGYEQYF.

This clonotype was observed at least ten times. V usage is TRBV7-8 and J usage is TRBJ1-5; no firm D call. From germline, CDR1 is SGHVS and CDR2 FQNEAQ. Trimming stripped 3 bases from V and 5 bases from J, with 5 bases between. The CDR3 loop spans 12 amino acids. CDR3: CASSFLDQPQHF. CDR3 nucleotide sequence: TGTGCCAGCAGCTTCCTGGATCAGCCCCAGCATTTT.

This sequence joins TRBV5-5 and TRBJ2-5; D uncertain. The CDR3 runs to 13 residues. V shed 1 base and J shed 3 bases, with 7 bases lying between them. Germline lookup yields CDR1 SGHKS and CDR2 YYEKEE (reference sequence). CDR3 coding DNA: TGTGCCAGCAGCTTGCGTTGGGAAGAGACCCAGTACTTC. Residues: CASSLRWEETQYF.

The rearrangement uses TRBV20-1 and TRBJ2-2, with D tentatively TRBD1 or TRBD2 (6 bases each). The V gene lost 0 bases and the J gene lost 1 base, with 12 bases spanning the gap. Germline V gene data show CDR1 as DFQATT and CDR2 as SNEGSKA (reference sequence). The CDR3 spans 16 residues. CDR3 amino acids: CSARDLGGKNTGELFF. CDR3 in DNA: TGCAGTGCTAGAGATCTGGGGGGCAAGAACACCGGGGAGCTGTTTTTT.

This clonotype was seen many times. The J gene is TRBJ2-5, the V gene TRBV27; D is undetermined. Germline V lookup: CDR1 MNHEY, CDR2 SMNVEV (reference sequence). Trimming pared 6 bases from V and 1 base from J, leaving 9 bases between. This CDR3 region has 13 residues. The CDR3: CASSRGTQETQYF. The CDR3, as DNA: TGTGCCAGCAGCAGAGGCACCCAAGAGACCCAGTACTTC.

Written as DNA, the CDR3 is TGTGCCAGCAGCCAAGATGGCAGGGCTGGCTACGAGCAGTACTTC. It yields the protein CASSQDGRAGYEQYF. The V gene is TRBV3-1, the J gene TRBJ2-7; maybe TRBD1 (5 bases). Germline CDR1 and CDR2: LGHDT and YNNKEL (reference sequence). CDR3 length equals 15 residues. The V end was cut by 0 bases, the J end by 3 bases, with 12 bases between.

The CDR3 loop reads CASNWANSNQPQHF. CDR3 coding DNA: TGTGCCAGCAATTGGGCCAATAGCAATCAGCCCCAGCATTTT. V gene TRBV27 combines with J gene TRBJ1-5; D is unresolved. The CDR3 extends over 14 amino acids. The V end was cut by 7 bases, the J end by 0 bases, with 10 bases between. The germline gives CDR1 MNHEY, CDR2 SMNVEV (reference sequence).

The J gene is TRBJ2-1, the V gene TRBV2; 11 bases align to TRBD2. Per germline, CDR1 SNHLY and CDR2 FYNNEI. With V trimmed by 6 bases and J by 5 bases, 3 bases remained unmatched. The CDR3 is 14 amino acids. This CDR3 reads CASRLAGGNNEQFF. The CDR3 region has the DNA TGTGCCAGCAGGCTAGCGGGGGGAAACAATGAGCAGTTCTTC.

Points on this clonotype: One end of the junction does not line up with germline, which may come from a read error. The chain employs TRBV19 and TRBJ1-1, with D unresolved. Germline V gene sequence: CDR1 LNHDA, CDR2 SQIVND (reference sequence). CDR3 length equals 14 residues. The chain's CDR3 is CASTEYRENNEACF. CDR3 bases: TGTGCCAGTACCGAATACAGAGAGAACAATGAAGCTTGCTTT.

The genes are TRBV12-3 or TRBV12-4 and TRBJ2-1; 9 bases are shared with TRBD2. V trimming: 3 bases; J trimming: 8 bases; junction bases outside the gene matches: 17. The CDR3 is 18 amino acids. The CDR3 DNA is TGTGCCAGCAGTTTCTCGGTCGGGGCGGGGGGGCAGGGCGATGAGCAGTTCTTC. This gives the protein CASSFSVGAGGQGDEQFF.

On this clonotype: A read error may explain this, as a much larger clone is one base away. The gene calls are TRBV5-6 and TRBJ2-5, with D perhaps TRBD1 (6 bases). The CDR3 runs to 13 residues. The germline V gene encodes CDR1 SGHDT and CDR2 YYEEEE. V was cut by 3 bases and J by 1 base, with 7 bases left in between. CDR3 in DNA: TGTGCCAGCAGCTGGACAGCCCAAGAGACCCAGTACTTC. It encodes CASSWTAQETQYF. The full variable domain, with the rest looked up from reference TRBV5-6 and TRBJ2-5, is DAGVTQSPTHLIKTRGQQVTLRCSPKSGHDTVSWYQQALGQGPQFIFQYYEEEERQRGNFPDRFSGHQFPNYSSELNVNALLLGDSALYLCASSWTAQETQYFGPGTRLLVL.

This clonotype was counted at least ten times. The junction departs from the called germline gene at one end, perhaps through a read error. The chain employs TRBV12-3 or TRBV12-4 and TRBJ1-2; the D gene is possibly TRBD1 (5 bases). This CDR3 comprises 13 residues. This CDR3 reads CASSLGQGYGYTF. In DNA, the CDR3 is TGTGCCAGCAGCTTAGGCCAGGGTTATGGCTACACCTTC.

V is TRBV15 and J is TRBJ2-5; D might be TRBD2 (5 bases). Trimming took off 0 bases at V and 5 bases at J, with 13 bases between the two ends. CDR3 length: 15 residues. Germline assignment: CDR1 LNHNV and CDR2 YYDKDF (reference sequence). The DNA of the CDR3 is TGTGCCACCAGCAGAGATTCGGGGAATAGGGAGACCCAGTACTTC. Translated: CATSRDSGNRETQYF.

With respect to this clonotype: Possible read error: a much larger clone is one base away. The missing conserved phenylalanine or tryptophan at the end of this CDR3 makes a read error likely. The chain combines TRBV7-2 with TRBJ1-2, with D unclear. The CDR3 is 14 amino acids. In germline, CDR1 is SGHTA, CDR2 FQGNSA. V dropped 2 bases and J dropped 0 bases, with 7 bases sitting between them. The CDR3 bases are TGTGCCAGCAGCTTATCCGGCACTAACTATGGCTACACCATC. It yields the protein CASSLSGTNYGYTI.